The 31 T cell receptor beta chains below come from one sample, sequenced in a study of neurological immune-mediated disorders. Via MiXCR, TCRdb re-called the 5' RACE reads, giving one row per CDR3 protein. Seen here are 30,000 to 40,000 distinct CDR3 sequences, about 3.8% observed once, and the top ten hold more than 2%. Sequencing input: PBMCs. The receptors were sampled from a man aged 25-45 years with multiple sclerosis.

This clonotype was seen repeatedly, ten times or more. V usage is TRBV24-1 and J usage is TRBJ1-2; D gene ambiguous. The CDR3 totals 14 residues. Germline assignment: CDR1 KGHDR and CDR2 SFDVKD. Trimming shortened V by 4 bases and J by 1 base, and 9 bases separated the two germline ends. The CDR3 region has the DNA TGTGCCACCAGTGAATTGACCCTTAACTATGGCTACACCTTC. The encoded protein is CATSELTLNYGYTF.

This clonotype was observed many times. The chain carries TRBV20-1 and TRBJ2-3; 13 positions match TRBD2. Germline lookup yields CDR1 DFQATT and CDR2 SNEGSKA (reference sequence). This CDR3 comprises 19 residues. Germline trimming cut 1 base from V and 2 bases from J; bases unmatched to any gene: 12. The CDR3 nucleotides are TGCAGTGCTAGAGTACTAGCGGGGGGGAAGCTAGCACTCACAGATACGCAGTATTTT. Translation: CSARVLAGGKLALTDTQYF.

This clonotype rates as medium-sized. The rearrangement uses TRBV3-1 and TRBJ2-5; 12 positions agree with TRBD1. The germline V gene encodes CDR1 LGHDT and CDR2 YNNKEL (reference sequence). The V gene end was trimmed by 6 bases and the J gene end by 1 base; junction bases not matched to a gene: 3. The CDR3 contains 15 residues. The CDR3 sequence: CASRRDRGLQETQYF. The CDR3 DNA is TGTGCCAGCAGGCGGGACAGGGGGCTCCAAGAGACCCAGTACTTC.

This clonotype was observed at least ten times. The rearrangement joins TRBV2 to TRBJ2-1; 7 nucleotides align to TRBD2. The CDR3 has 12 residues. The V segment lost 8 bases and the J segment 7 bases; nucleotides outside the gene matches: 5. Germline V gene sequence: CDR1 SNHLY, CDR2 FYNNEI. The CDR3 DNA reads TGTGCCAGCTCCACGGGGGGTAATGAGCAGTTCTTC. Translating gives CASSTGGNEQFF.

This clonotype was seen ten or more times. The gene calls are TRBV7-2 and TRBJ1-2; 9 bases agree with TRBD1. The CDR3 length is 15 residues. The trim removed 5 bases at V and 2 bases at J, leaving 6 bases unmatched. Germline CDR1 and CDR2: SGHTA and FQGNSA. Here the CDR3 reads CASSRGQGPNYGYTF. In nucleotides, the CDR3 is TGTGCCAGCAGCCGTGGACAGGGGCCCAACTATGGCTACACCTTC.

This clonotype was detected ten times or more. This chain connects TRBV24-1 to TRBJ1-1, with a possible D match to TRBD1 (5 bases). The CDR3 is 12 residues long. Germline lookup yields CDR1 KGHDR and CDR2 SFDVKD. Trimming removed 5 bases from V and 8 bases from J, with 11 bases in between. In DNA, the CDR3 is TGTGCCACCAGTGGACTTTGGGGGGAAGCTTTCTTT. It translates to CATSGLWGEAFF.

This clonotype was seen repeatedly, ten times or more. The rearrangement links TRBV10-3 to TRBJ1-2, with 10 bases aligning to TRBD1. This CDR3 spans 14 amino acids. Germline V gene data show CDR1 as ENHRY and CDR2 as SYGVKD. V dropped 8 bases and J dropped 8; count of bases not matched to a gene: 11. The CDR3 is CAIQEQTGGLGYTF. The CDR3 DNA is TGTGCCATCCAGGAGCAGACAGGGGGCCTGGGCTACACCTTC.

This clonotype showed up many times. This chain uses TRBV5-6 with TRBJ1-1, with 7 positions matching TRBD1. The trim removed 4 bases at V and 3 bases at J, leaving 6 bases unmatched. The CDR3 is made up of 14 amino acids. Per germline, CDR1 SGHDT and CDR2 YYEEEE. The CDR3 loop reads CASSHPQGYTEAFF. CDR3 bases: TGTGCCAGCAGCCACCCACAGGGGTACACTGAAGCTTTCTTT.

This clonotype was observed many times. J is TRBJ2-5 and V is TRBV7-3, with 7 bases lining up with TRBD1. After removal of 4 bases from V and 3 bases from J, the junction contained 5 bases not matched to a gene. The V gene's germline CDR1 is SGHTA and CDR2 FQGTGA. This CDR3 has 14 amino acids. CDR3 sequence reads: CASSSRDREETQYF. In nucleotides, the CDR3 is TGTGCCAGCAGCTCCCGGGACAGAGAAGAGACCCAGTACTTC.

At least ten counts were recorded for this clonotype. In DNA, the CDR3 is TGTGCCAGCAGTCGACAGGGGTATGGCTACACCTTC. Its translation: CASSRQGYGYTF. The V gene is TRBV6-5, the J gene TRBJ1-2; 8 bases map to TRBD1. Germline values: CDR1 MNHEY, CDR2 SVGAGI. The CDR3 contains 12 residues. The V and J ends lost 5 bases and 5 bases, in that order; junction bases with no gene match: 1.

A few counts support this clonotype. This sequence joins TRBV6-6 and TRBJ1-1; no definite D call. This CDR3 comprises 14 residues. Germline V gene lookup returns CDR1 MNHNY and CDR2 SVGAGI (reference sequence). The germline V and J ends were trimmed by 5 bases and 7 bases, with 17 bases remaining between them. The CDR3 sequence: CASSPIADMGEAFF. The CDR3 DNA follows: TGTGCCAGCAGTCCGATCGCAGACATGGGTGAAGCTTTCTTT.

This clonotype has at least ten counts. The chain is built from TRBV4-3 and TRBJ2-1; 7 bases fit TRBD1. Trimming cost V 3 bases and J 9 bases; bases outside gene matches: 8. CDR1 is LGHNA, CDR2 YSLEER, per germline. The CDR3 length is 14 residues. CDR3 loop: CASSQRGRTGEQFF. CDR3 DNA sequence: TGCGCCAGCAGCCAGAGGGGGCGCACGGGTGAGCAGTTCTTC.

This clonotype was recorded at least ten times. The V call is TRBV15, the J call TRBJ2-7; the match to TRBD1 covers 8 bases. Germline trimming cut 3 bases from V and 2 bases from J; bases unmatched to any gene: 9. Germline V gene sequence: CDR1 LNHNV, CDR2 YYDKDF (reference sequence). This CDR3 spans 16 amino acids. The CDR3 bases are TGTGCCACCAGCAGTCAGACAGGGGCAGCCACCTACGAGCAGTACTTC. Protein: CATSSQTGAATYEQYF.

This clonotype was counted at least ten times. The chain has TRBV11-2 and TRBJ1-6; no clear D. The germline V gene has CDR1 SGHAT and CDR2 FQNNGV. V was trimmed by 1 base and J by 13 bases, leaving 11 bases between them. The CDR3 loop spans 13 amino acids. CDR3 nucleotide sequence: TGTGCCAGCAGCTTAGCTATTCGAGACCCCCTCCACTTT. It translates to CASSLAIRDPLHF.

The sample holds many counts of this clonotype. The chain is built from TRBV10-3 and TRBJ2-1; 8 bases map to TRBD2. The V segment lost 2 bases and the J segment 8 bases; nucleotides outside the gene matches: 8. The CDR3 consists of 15 residues. Per the germline V gene, CDR1 is ENHRY and CDR2 is SYGVKD. CDR3 in amino acids: CAISEPGLARDEQFF. CDR3 coding DNA: TGTGCCATCAGTGAGCCCGGACTAGCCCGGGATGAGCAGTTCTTC.

This clonotype was seen repeatedly, ten times or more. The chain uses TRBV7-2 and TRBJ2-3, with TRBD2 identical over 10 bases. There are 16 residues in the CDR3. CDR1 is SGHTA and CDR2 is FQGNSA in the germline V gene. The junction had 6 bases not matched to a gene; V was cut back by 4 bases and J by 2 bases. The CDR3: CASSYLAGGLTDTQYF. The CDR3 DNA reads TGTGCCAGCAGCTATTTAGCGGGGGGACTCACAGATACGCAGTATTTT. Drawing the rest from reference TRBV7-2 and TRBJ2-3, the complete variable domain is GAGVSQSPSNKVTEKGKDVELRCDPISGHTALYWYRQSLGQGLEFLIYFQGNSAPDKSGLPSDRFSAERTGGSVSTLTIQRTQQEDSAVYLCASSYLAGGLTDTQYFGPGTRLTVL.

This clonotype has ten or more counts. The chain recombines TRBV11-2 with TRBJ2-7; the match to TRBD2 covers 10 bases. Germline CDR1 and CDR2: SGHAT and FQNNGV. V was pared by 2 bases and J by 1 base, with 14 bases of the junction left unmatched. This CDR3 has 19 amino acids. CDR3 amino acids: CASSLRSARRTSGSYEQYF. CDR3 coding DNA: TGTGCCAGCAGCTTAAGGTCGGCAAGACGGACTAGCGGATCCTACGAGCAGTACTTC.

This clonotype came up many times. This sequence joins TRBV29-1 and TRBJ2-7; 8 nucleotides align to TRBD2. The CDR3 contains 13 residues. The V segment lost 7 bases and the J segment 4 bases; nucleotides outside the gene matches: 9. The germline CDR1 and CDR2 sequences are SQVTM and ANQGSEA. The DNA of the CDR3 is TGCAGCGCGGGGGGGGGCGCTGATTACGAGCAGTACTTC. This translates into CSAGGGADYEQYF.

This clonotype was observed many times. CDR3 sequence: CASSQDSSYNSPLHF. CDR3 nucleotides: TGCGCCAGCAGCCAAGACAGCTCCTATAATTCACCCCTCCACTTT. The chain combines TRBV4-3 with TRBJ1-6; D uncertain. Germline V gene lookup returns CDR1 LGHNA and CDR2 YSLEER. Trimming stripped 0 bases from V and 0 bases from J, with 3 bases between. This CDR3 comprises 15 residues.

Only a few counts were recorded for this clonotype. This chain connects TRBV6-2 or TRBV6-3 to TRBJ2-2, with unresolved D. V was cut by 0 bases and J by 5 bases, with 4 bases left in between. This CDR3 contains 13 residues. Per germline, CDR1 MNHEY and CDR2 SVGEGT. The CDR3 reads CASSYSTTGELFF. Written as DNA, the CDR3 is TGTGCCAGCAGTTACTCGACAACCGGGGAGCTGTTTTTT.

Ten or more counts support this clonotype. This chain joins TRBV5-1 and TRBJ1-2, with unresolved D. V shed 3 bases and J shed 5 bases, with 11 bases lying between them. CDR1 SGHRS and CDR2 YFSETQ come from the germline V gene. The CDR3 has 13 residues. CDR3 coding DNA: TGCGCCAGCAGCTCTGACACCCCGTATGGCTACACCTTC. Protein: CASSSDTPYGYTF.

This clonotype was recorded a few times. The J gene is TRBJ1-2, the V gene TRBV4-1; 9 bases agree with TRBD1. J gave up 5 bases and V 0 bases, and 4 bases lay outside the gene matches. The CDR3 contains 15 residues. The germline V gene has CDR1 MGHRA and CDR2 YSYEKL. The CDR3 spells CASSQDGTGTYGYTF. CDR3 nucleotide sequence: TGCGCCAGCAGCCAAGACGGGACAGGGACTTATGGCTACACCTTC.

This clonotype was detected many times. This CDR3 reads CSASGGAAFGGELFF. DNA for the CDR3: TGCAGTGCTAGTGGCGGCGCTGCCTTTGGCGGGGAGCTGTTTTTT. V is TRBV20-1 and J is TRBJ2-2; D unresolved. From germline, CDR1 is DFQATT and CDR2 SNEGSKA (reference sequence). Between the trimmed V and J ends, which lost 3 bases and 7 bases, there was a span of 18 bases. The CDR3 totals 15 residues.

Only a few counts were recorded for this clonotype. The V call is TRBV20-1, the J call TRBJ1-1, with D unresolved. Looked up from germline, CDR1 is DFQATT and CDR2 is SNEGSKA (reference sequence). The V and J ends lost 6 bases and 1 base respectively, with 12 bases between them. This CDR3 spans 13 amino acids. The CDR3 here is CSASSTANTEAFF. In DNA, the CDR3 is TGCAGTGCCAGTAGTACAGCGAACACTGAAGCTTTCTTT.

This clonotype was seen ten or more times. The V and J genes are TRBV7-9 and TRBJ1-1; the D is unclear. Trimming took 1 base from V and 5 from J, leaving 2 bases between them. The germline CDR1 and CDR2 sequences are SEHNR and FQNEAQ (reference sequence). The length of the CDR3 is 11 residues. CDR3 DNA: TGTGCCAGCAGCTTAGAGACTGAAGCTTTCTTT. Translating gives CASSLETEAFF. The whole variable domain, remainder taken from reference TRBV7-9 and TRBJ1-1, is DTGVSQNPRHKITKRGQNVTFRCDPISEHNRLYWYRQTLGQGPEFLTYFQNEAQLEKSRLLSDRFSAERPKGSFSTLEIQRTEQGDSAMYLCASSLETEAFFGQGTRLTVV.

This clonotype appeared many times. The V call is TRBV6-6, the J call TRBJ1-2; 8 nucleotides match TRBD1. The J segment lost 8 bases and the V segment lost 5 bases, leaving 13 bases of the junction unmatched. This CDR3 contains 15 residues. Germline lookup yields CDR1 MNHNY and CDR2 SVGAGI (reference sequence). The CDR3 nucleotides are TGTGCCAGCAGTCCTCTATTGACAGGGGTGGGAGGCTACACCTTC. This codes for CASSPLLTGVGGYTF.

This clonotype showed up just a few times. This may come from a read error, since a much larger clone is one base off. This chain links TRBV12-3 or TRBV12-4 with TRBJ2-3; 11 bases align to TRBD2. The CDR3 runs to 15 residues. V dropped 4 bases and J dropped 2; count of bases not matched to a gene: 2. CDR3 region: CASSSSGGNTDTQYF. The CDR3 DNA is TGTGCCAGCAGTTCTAGCGGGGGGAACACAGATACGCAGTATTTT.

V gene TRBV7-2 combines with J gene TRBJ1-6; D not certain. Trimming took off 2 bases at V and 9 bases at J, with 11 bases between the two ends. This CDR3 is 14 amino acids long. The germline V gene encodes CDR1 SGHTA and CDR2 FQGNSA. CDR3 loop: CASSLPGGSSPLHF. The CDR3 region has the DNA TGTGCCAGCAGCTTACCGGGAGGCAGTTCACCCCTCCACTTT.

This clonotype was counted many times. The chain employs TRBV12-3 or TRBV12-4 and TRBJ1-1, with D tentatively TRBD1 (5 bases). V gave up 7 bases and J gave up 11 bases, with 20 bases separating them. The CDR3 sequence is 13 residues long. In DNA, the CDR3 is TGTGCCAGCATGGGAGCGGCGGGGGGTAACGCTTTCTTT. The encoded protein is CASMGAAGGNAFF.

This clonotype was recorded many times. The genes are TRBV2 and TRBJ2-7; D remains unclear. From germline, CDR1 is SNHLY and CDR2 FYNNEI. The CDR3 sequence is 13 residues long. Trimming cost V 7 bases and J 3 bases, with 13 bases left between them. CDR3 residues: CASTIRVLYEQYF. DNA of the CDR3: TGTGCCAGCACCATTAGGGTGCTCTACGAGCAGTACTTC.

By its share, this clonotype is medium-sized. This chain joins TRBV12-3 or TRBV12-4 and TRBJ1-1; maybe TRBD1 (5 bases). V lost 8 bases and J 3 bases, leaving 13 bases between the germline ends. There are 13 residues in the CDR3. Here the CDR3 DNA reads TGTGCCAGCTGCGCCTGGGGGGACACTGAAGCTTTCTTT. This gives the protein CASCAWGDTEAFF.